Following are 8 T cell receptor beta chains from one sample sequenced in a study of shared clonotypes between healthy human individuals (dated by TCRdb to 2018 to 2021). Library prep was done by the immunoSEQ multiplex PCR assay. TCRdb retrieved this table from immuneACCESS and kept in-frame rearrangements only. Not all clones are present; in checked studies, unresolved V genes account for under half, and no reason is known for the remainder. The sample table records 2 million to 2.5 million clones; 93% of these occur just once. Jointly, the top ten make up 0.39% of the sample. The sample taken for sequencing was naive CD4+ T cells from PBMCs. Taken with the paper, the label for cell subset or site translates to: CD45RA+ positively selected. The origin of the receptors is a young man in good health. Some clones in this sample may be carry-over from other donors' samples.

In nucleotides, the CDR3 is TGTGCCAGCTCACCAGGGCCAGGCCGCGAGCAGTACTTC. It yields the protein CASSPGPGREQYF. The chain is built from TRBV18 and TRBJ2-7; D remains ambiguous. Germline V lookup: CDR1 KGHSH, CDR2 LQKENI. Trimming left V 2 bases short and J 6 bases short, with 11 bases between. The CDR3 has 13 residues.

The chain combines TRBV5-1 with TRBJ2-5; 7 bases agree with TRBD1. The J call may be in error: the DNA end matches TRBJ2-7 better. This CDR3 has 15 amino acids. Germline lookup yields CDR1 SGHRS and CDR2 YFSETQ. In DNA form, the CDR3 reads TGCGCCAGCAGCTGGGACAGCCAAACTCGCTACGAGCAGTACTTC. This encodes CASSWDSQTRYEQYF.

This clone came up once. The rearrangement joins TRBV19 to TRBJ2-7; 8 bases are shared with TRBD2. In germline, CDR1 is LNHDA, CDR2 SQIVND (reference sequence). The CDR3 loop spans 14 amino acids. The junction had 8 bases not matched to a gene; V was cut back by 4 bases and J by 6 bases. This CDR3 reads CASSKGTSRTEQYF. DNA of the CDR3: TGTGCCAGTAGTAAGGGGACTAGTCGTACCGAGCAGTACTTC. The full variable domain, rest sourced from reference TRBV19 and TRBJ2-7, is DGGITQSPKYLFRKEGQNVTLSCEQNLNHDAMYWYRQDPGQGLRLIYYSQIVNDFQKGDIAEGYSVSREKKESFPLTVTSAQKNPTAFYLCASSKGTSRTEQYFGPGTRLTVT.

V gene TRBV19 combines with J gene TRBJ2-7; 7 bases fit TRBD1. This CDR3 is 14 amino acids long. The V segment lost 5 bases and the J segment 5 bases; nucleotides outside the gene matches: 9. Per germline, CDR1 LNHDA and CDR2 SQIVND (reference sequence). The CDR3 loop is CASSPRRDSNEQYF. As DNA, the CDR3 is TGTGCCAGTAGTCCGCGCCGGGACAGCAACGAGCAGTACTTC.

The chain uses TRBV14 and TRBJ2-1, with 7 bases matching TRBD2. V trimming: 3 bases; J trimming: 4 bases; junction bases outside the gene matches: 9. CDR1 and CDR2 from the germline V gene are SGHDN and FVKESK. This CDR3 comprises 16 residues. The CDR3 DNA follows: TGTGCCAGCAGCCAGAAGCTTTCTAGCGGATACAATGAGCAGTTCTTC. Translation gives CASSQKLSSGYNEQFF.

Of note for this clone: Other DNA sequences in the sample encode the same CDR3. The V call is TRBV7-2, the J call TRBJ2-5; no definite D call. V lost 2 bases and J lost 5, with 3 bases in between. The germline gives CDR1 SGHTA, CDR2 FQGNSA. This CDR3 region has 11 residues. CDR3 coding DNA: TGTGCCAGCAGCTTAACTGAGACCCAGTACTTC. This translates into CASSLTETQYF.

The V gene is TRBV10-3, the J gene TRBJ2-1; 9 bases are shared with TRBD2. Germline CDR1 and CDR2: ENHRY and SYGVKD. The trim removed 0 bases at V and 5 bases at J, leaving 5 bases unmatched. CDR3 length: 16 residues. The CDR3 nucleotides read TGTGCCATCAGTGAGTCGGGGACTAGCAACCACAATGAGCAGTTCTTC. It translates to CAISESGTSNHNEQFF.

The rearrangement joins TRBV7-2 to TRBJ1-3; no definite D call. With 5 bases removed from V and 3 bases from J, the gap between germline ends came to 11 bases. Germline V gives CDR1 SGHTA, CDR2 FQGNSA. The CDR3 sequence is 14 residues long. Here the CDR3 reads CASSPPGLGNTIYF. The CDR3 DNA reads TGTGCCAGCAGCCCTCCGGGCCTTGGAAACACCATATATTTT.